These 2 T cell receptor beta chains share one sample of origin, sequenced in a study of response to subunit inactivated influenza vaccine. TCRdb redid the calling of the RT-PCR reads with MiXCR, one entry per CDR3 protein. The table includes about 620,000 distinct CDR3 sequences, 10% to 12% detected once. This sample was also put to use in a study of T cells expressing NK-cell markers. Per that paper: A 5'RACE template switching approach incorporating UMIs was used to make TCR beta cDNA.

The sequencing used PBMCs from blood, collected on the day of vaccination. All receptors derive from a man aged 45-60 years who received an inactivated influenza vaccine.

This chain connects TRBV20-1 to TRBJ2-3; D is undetermined. CDR1 and CDR2 from the germline V gene are DFQATT and SNEGSKA (reference sequence). The ends were cut back, 6 bases at V and 3 bases at J, with 19 bases in the middle. The CDR3 loop spans 15 amino acids. CDR3 sequence (DNA): TGCAGTGCGTATTGGACGGACCCTCCGACAGATACGCAGTATTTT. The encoded protein is CSAYWTDPPTDTQYF.

The J gene is TRBJ2-4, the V gene TRBV7-2; D is possibly TRBD2 (6 bases). The ends were cut back, 1 base at V and 0 bases at J, with 10 bases in the middle. Germline V gene sequence: CDR1 SGHTA, CDR2 FQGNSA. The CDR3 runs to 16 residues. CDR3: CASSLVPAGAKNIQYF. The CDR3 region has the DNA TGTGCCAGCAGCTTAGTTCCAGCGGGAGCCAAAAACATTCAGTACTTC. The full variable domain, rest sourced from reference TRBV7-2 and TRBJ2-4, is GAGVSQSPSNKVTEKGKDVELRCDPISGHTALYWYRQSLGQGLEFLIYFQGNSAPDKSGLPSDRFSAERTGGSVSTLTIQRTQQEDSAVYLCASSLVPAGAKNIQYFGAGTRLSVL.